This T cell receptor beta chain was profiled in a study of Ad26.COV2.S vaccination and SARS-CoV-2 variants. As for the study in general: Within the COV1001 Ad26.COV2.S trial arm, the donor was enrolled.

With respect to this clone: Antigen: not known.

Treatment indicated: 19 received Ad26.COV2.S at low or high dose, single or two shots; 5 received placebo; per-sample allocation not given. Day 63 after the first injection of vaccine or placebo was the sampling time. Cohort 1b enrolled adults aged 18-55 years in Boston. The table came from immunoSEQ multiplex PCR; TCRdb's copy has only in-frame clones and leaves some out. The sample gives 350,000 to 450,000 clones, around 86% of which show up once; roughly 3.6% is in the top ten. Study-level findings and limits: Whether participants received vaccine or placebo, their non-spike TCR breadth was similar.

V gave up 2 bases and J gave up 8 bases; unmatched junction bases: 13. This CDR3 is built from 16 residues. Germline V gene lookup returns CDR1 GTSNPN and CDR2 SVGIG (reference sequence). Sequenced here: peripheral blood, sampled in a trial of Ad26.COV2.S vaccine versus placebo. The chain recombines TRBV30 with TRBJ2-1, with 9 positions matching TRBD1. The receptor comes from a person between 18 and 60 years old who received the Ad26.COV2.S COVID-19 vaccine or a placebo. The CDR3 spells CAWSPYSGTGLYEQFF. CDR3 nucleotides: TGTGCCTGGAGTCCTTACTCCGGGACAGGGTTATATGAGCAGTTCTTC. Full variable domain (outside the CDR3, taken from reference TRBV30 and TRBJ2-1): SQTIHQWPATLVQPVGSPLSLECTVEGTSNPNLYWYRQAAGRGLQLLFYSVGIGQISSEVPQNLSASRPQDRQFILSSKKLLLSDSGFYLCAWSPYSGTGLYEQFFGPGTRLTVL.